In its sample, the clone carrying this TCR beta chain was seen many times. This sample was included in a study of regulatory T cells in long-lasting Graves disease. Both iRepertoire HTBI primers and Arm-PCR of CDR3 regions were used to build the TCR beta libraries. Via MiXCR, TCRdb re-called the multiplex PCR reads, giving one row per CDR3 protein. The sample has approximately 400,000 distinct CDR3 sequences; less than 30% are singletons. This CDR3 region has 13 residues. Germline values: CDR1 SGHAT, CDR2 FQNNGV. V was pared by 5 bases and J by 2 bases, with 10 bases between. Noted time point: persistent/refractory GD, antithyroid drugs over 5 years with positive TRAb. RNA isolated from PBMCs was used to make the TCR library.

The sequencing used peripheral blood mononuclear cells (PBMCs), collected when the disease was refractory, from a patient treated with antithyroid drugs. This chain joins TRBV11-2 and TRBJ2-7; D remains ambiguous. The TCR originated in a woman in her 40s with Graves disease. The CDR3 loop reads CASSDVGPYEQYF. DNA for the CDR3: TGTGCCAGCAGCGACGTTGGTCCCTACGAGCAGTACTTC.